The TCR beta chain described here comes from a study of shared clonotypes between healthy human individuals. Here immunoSEQ multiplex PCR was the method, and the copy in TCRdb shows in-frame clones only, minus some. Here the sample spans around 95,000 clones, under 70% being singletons. The CDR3 contains 11 residues. Trimming cost V 1 base and J 3 bases, with 1 base left between them. The germline V gene has CDR1 MNHNS and CDR2 SASEGT. This clone was seen only a few times. This may stem from a read error, because a much larger clone lies one nucleotide away. The source is a man aged 30-40 years in good health. The genes are TRBV6-1 and TRBJ2-7; no firm D call. Source material: memory CD8+ T cells sorted from blood. The subset was: CD45RO+ cells pooled with CCR7-negative TemRA cells. The CDR3: CASSEDYEQYF. The CDR3 DNA sequence: TGTGCCAGCAGTGAAGACTACGAGCAGTACTTC.